Detailed here is one T cell receptor (beta chain). Per the original data handling: Reference gene primer amplification yielded estimated nucleated cell counts. This table comes from immunoSEQ multiplex PCR, and its TCRdb copy is limited to in-frame clones, with some not included. V and J calls and clone size are as listed in that table; D and trimming were resolved from the DNA. The repertoire holds more than 150,000 clones, under 90% seen once, with approximately 7.3% in the top ten. This sample was included in a study of blood T cell repertoires in COVID-19. The wider study: COVID-19 samples, acute and convalescent, were from the United States, Italy and Spain. Sample material is recorded as cDNA or gDNA derived from T cells, B-cell-depleted T cells, or PBMCs.

Germline loops: CDR1 SNHLY, CDR2 FYNNEI. The CDR3 covers 15 residues. Trimming took 2 bases from V and 7 from J; bases not matched to a gene: 5. Sequenced input: peripheral blood. The chain carries TRBV2 and TRBJ1-6; TRBD1 agrees at 7 bases. The origin of this receptor is a human donor in a cohort sampled during active COVID-19. The CDR3 region is CASSESQGTNSPLHF. The CDR3 region has the DNA TGTGCCAGCAGTGAATCACAGGGGACAAATTCACCCCTCCACTTT.